The present TCR beta chain was sequenced within a study of T cell clonality in common variable immunodeficiency. This clone came up many times. The CDR3 goes on 3 residues after the read ends, and that part is filled in from the germline J gene. The germline CDR1 and CDR2 sequences are DFQATT and SNEGSKA (reference sequence). The CDR3 is made up of 12 amino acids. V was shortened by 2 bases and J by 5 bases, with 7 bases between the two germline ends. Data came from immunoSEQ multiplex PCR; TCRdb stores just in-frame clones and leaves some out. The sample presents about 52,000 clones, none singletons.

V is TRBV20-1 and J is TRBJ2-1; D is perhaps TRBD2 (6 bases). The sample comprised peripheral blood mononuclear cells. The receptor comes from a person between 18 and 75 years old in good health. The CDR3 loop is CSARSGDNEQFF. The CDR3 bases that were read are TGCAGTGCTAGATCGGGGGACAATGAG.